This TCR beta chain was sequenced during a study of T cells in pancreatic ductal adenocarcinoma. General study results and limits: Blood clonality (roughly 0.067) did not differ significantly from tumor (about 0.12). Tumor-versus-blood clonality comparisons may be biased toward lower tumor diversity. Compared with tumor, blood showed more total productive templates and roughly 8-fold more clonotypes.

Generated by immunoSEQ multiplex PCR, the TCRdb table keeps only in-frame clones and is missing some. The sample records roughly 4,700 clones, approximately 79% being singletons. Germline V gene lookup returns CDR1 LNHDA and CDR2 SQIVND (reference sequence). The CDR3 is 15 residues long. The selected patients with pancreatic ductal adenocarcinoma had surgery but no neoadjuvant therapy. In regard to this clone: The antigen is not known. An end of the junction differs from the germline gene, which may be a read error.

Sequenced input: pancreatic tumor tissue. This rearrangement joins TRBV19 to TRBJ1-6, with 7 bases matching TRBD1. The TCR sequence derives from a human donor with pancreatic ductal adenocarcinoma. The donor label of this sample is uncertain. Here the CDR3 DNA reads TGTACCAGTAGTATTGAGGGGGCCCGAAATTCACCCCTCCACTTT. Its translation: CTSSIEGARNSPLHF.